This is a list of T cell receptor beta chains from one sample in a study of blood T cell repertoires in COVID-19. Assay used: immunoSEQ multiplex PCR; TCRdb lists only in-frame clones, some missing. The data show a few hundred thousand clones, with about four fifths seen just once and 1.9% held by the top ten. Sequencing used peripheral blood. All receptors derive from a man aged 25-45 years who had recovered from COVID-19. Each CDR3 is given without its conserved first and last residue. Fields, in order: V gene, J gene, clone size, CDR3 protein. Some rows have no size entry. The others give once, few or many, or a class for an expanded clone.

>TRBV28|TRBJ2-2|NA
ASSIGDTTTGELF
>TRBV15|TRBJ2-7|few
ATSEQGLSVEQY
>TRBV19|TRBJ2-5|NA
ASSYSTASETQY
>TRBV28|TRBJ2-1|few
ASSYRAGVSYNEQF
>TRBV28|TRBJ1-1|NA
ASSPGQIYTEAF
>TRBV5-1|TRBJ1-1|NA
ASSGGPFFRLNTEAF
>TRBV28|TRBJ1-4|NA
ASSYGPEKLF
>TRBV24-1|TRBJ2-2|once
ATSDPERQPWGTGELF
>TRBV11-1|TRBJ2-5|NA
ASSLAPRGQAQY
>TRBV7-9|TRBJ2-2|NA
ASSHWTLLNTGELF
>TRBV2|TRBJ2-7|NA
ASSERAHEQY
>TRBV3-1/TRBV3-2|TRBJ1-2|NA
ASSQASGYT
>TRBV18|TRBJ2-5|once
ASSLPGLQETQY
>TRBV5-1|TRBJ2-2|NA
ASSLATTGMSGELF